The present T cell receptor (beta chain) was sequenced within a study of T cell changes during pregnancy in multiple sclerosis. Profiled with immunoSEQ multiplex PCR; TCRdb holds only in-frame clones, not every one. The data contain 35,000 to 45,000 clones, 85% to 95% of them singletons. In germline, CDR1 is MNHEY, CDR2 SVGAGI. CDR3 length: 13 amino acids. V was trimmed by 2 bases and J by 7 bases, leaving 11 bases between them. The chain employs TRBV6-5 and TRBJ1-2; possible D gene TRBD1, 5 bases. The material was peripheral blood, obtained before pregnancy. The clonotype was recovered from a female donor with multiple sclerosis, enrolled in a pregnancy study. As DNA, the CDR3 is TGTGCCAGCAGTTACCCAGGGAAGGTTGGCTACACCTTC. It specifies CASSYPGKVGYTF.